Given below is one T cell receptor beta chain in context. Germline values: CDR1 SGHDT, CDR2 YYEEEE. This CDR3 has 15 amino acids. The ends were cut back, 4 bases at V and 2 bases at J, with 15 bases in the middle. This specimen belongs to a study of blood T cells in healthy people across ages. Alongside a J-beta primer mix, a sample-barcoded 5' primer served in a second PCR lasting 7 to 11 cycles. TCRdb used MiXCR to reprocess the 5' RACE reads, holding one entry per CDR3 protein. The table has more than 900,000 distinct CDR3 sequences, 25% to 35% seen once; the top ten hold roughly 10%. These records were also assigned to another study, of T cells of mothers and their children.

This clonotype was obtained from a woman aged 40 to 50 in good health. The V call is TRBV5-6, the J call TRBJ1-2, with D possibly matching TRBD1 (5 bases). Sequencing used blood. The CDR3 nucleotides read TGTGCCAGCAGCCTTCGGGGCAGCCAGAACTATGGCTACACCTTC. Translating gives CASSLRGSQNYGYTF.